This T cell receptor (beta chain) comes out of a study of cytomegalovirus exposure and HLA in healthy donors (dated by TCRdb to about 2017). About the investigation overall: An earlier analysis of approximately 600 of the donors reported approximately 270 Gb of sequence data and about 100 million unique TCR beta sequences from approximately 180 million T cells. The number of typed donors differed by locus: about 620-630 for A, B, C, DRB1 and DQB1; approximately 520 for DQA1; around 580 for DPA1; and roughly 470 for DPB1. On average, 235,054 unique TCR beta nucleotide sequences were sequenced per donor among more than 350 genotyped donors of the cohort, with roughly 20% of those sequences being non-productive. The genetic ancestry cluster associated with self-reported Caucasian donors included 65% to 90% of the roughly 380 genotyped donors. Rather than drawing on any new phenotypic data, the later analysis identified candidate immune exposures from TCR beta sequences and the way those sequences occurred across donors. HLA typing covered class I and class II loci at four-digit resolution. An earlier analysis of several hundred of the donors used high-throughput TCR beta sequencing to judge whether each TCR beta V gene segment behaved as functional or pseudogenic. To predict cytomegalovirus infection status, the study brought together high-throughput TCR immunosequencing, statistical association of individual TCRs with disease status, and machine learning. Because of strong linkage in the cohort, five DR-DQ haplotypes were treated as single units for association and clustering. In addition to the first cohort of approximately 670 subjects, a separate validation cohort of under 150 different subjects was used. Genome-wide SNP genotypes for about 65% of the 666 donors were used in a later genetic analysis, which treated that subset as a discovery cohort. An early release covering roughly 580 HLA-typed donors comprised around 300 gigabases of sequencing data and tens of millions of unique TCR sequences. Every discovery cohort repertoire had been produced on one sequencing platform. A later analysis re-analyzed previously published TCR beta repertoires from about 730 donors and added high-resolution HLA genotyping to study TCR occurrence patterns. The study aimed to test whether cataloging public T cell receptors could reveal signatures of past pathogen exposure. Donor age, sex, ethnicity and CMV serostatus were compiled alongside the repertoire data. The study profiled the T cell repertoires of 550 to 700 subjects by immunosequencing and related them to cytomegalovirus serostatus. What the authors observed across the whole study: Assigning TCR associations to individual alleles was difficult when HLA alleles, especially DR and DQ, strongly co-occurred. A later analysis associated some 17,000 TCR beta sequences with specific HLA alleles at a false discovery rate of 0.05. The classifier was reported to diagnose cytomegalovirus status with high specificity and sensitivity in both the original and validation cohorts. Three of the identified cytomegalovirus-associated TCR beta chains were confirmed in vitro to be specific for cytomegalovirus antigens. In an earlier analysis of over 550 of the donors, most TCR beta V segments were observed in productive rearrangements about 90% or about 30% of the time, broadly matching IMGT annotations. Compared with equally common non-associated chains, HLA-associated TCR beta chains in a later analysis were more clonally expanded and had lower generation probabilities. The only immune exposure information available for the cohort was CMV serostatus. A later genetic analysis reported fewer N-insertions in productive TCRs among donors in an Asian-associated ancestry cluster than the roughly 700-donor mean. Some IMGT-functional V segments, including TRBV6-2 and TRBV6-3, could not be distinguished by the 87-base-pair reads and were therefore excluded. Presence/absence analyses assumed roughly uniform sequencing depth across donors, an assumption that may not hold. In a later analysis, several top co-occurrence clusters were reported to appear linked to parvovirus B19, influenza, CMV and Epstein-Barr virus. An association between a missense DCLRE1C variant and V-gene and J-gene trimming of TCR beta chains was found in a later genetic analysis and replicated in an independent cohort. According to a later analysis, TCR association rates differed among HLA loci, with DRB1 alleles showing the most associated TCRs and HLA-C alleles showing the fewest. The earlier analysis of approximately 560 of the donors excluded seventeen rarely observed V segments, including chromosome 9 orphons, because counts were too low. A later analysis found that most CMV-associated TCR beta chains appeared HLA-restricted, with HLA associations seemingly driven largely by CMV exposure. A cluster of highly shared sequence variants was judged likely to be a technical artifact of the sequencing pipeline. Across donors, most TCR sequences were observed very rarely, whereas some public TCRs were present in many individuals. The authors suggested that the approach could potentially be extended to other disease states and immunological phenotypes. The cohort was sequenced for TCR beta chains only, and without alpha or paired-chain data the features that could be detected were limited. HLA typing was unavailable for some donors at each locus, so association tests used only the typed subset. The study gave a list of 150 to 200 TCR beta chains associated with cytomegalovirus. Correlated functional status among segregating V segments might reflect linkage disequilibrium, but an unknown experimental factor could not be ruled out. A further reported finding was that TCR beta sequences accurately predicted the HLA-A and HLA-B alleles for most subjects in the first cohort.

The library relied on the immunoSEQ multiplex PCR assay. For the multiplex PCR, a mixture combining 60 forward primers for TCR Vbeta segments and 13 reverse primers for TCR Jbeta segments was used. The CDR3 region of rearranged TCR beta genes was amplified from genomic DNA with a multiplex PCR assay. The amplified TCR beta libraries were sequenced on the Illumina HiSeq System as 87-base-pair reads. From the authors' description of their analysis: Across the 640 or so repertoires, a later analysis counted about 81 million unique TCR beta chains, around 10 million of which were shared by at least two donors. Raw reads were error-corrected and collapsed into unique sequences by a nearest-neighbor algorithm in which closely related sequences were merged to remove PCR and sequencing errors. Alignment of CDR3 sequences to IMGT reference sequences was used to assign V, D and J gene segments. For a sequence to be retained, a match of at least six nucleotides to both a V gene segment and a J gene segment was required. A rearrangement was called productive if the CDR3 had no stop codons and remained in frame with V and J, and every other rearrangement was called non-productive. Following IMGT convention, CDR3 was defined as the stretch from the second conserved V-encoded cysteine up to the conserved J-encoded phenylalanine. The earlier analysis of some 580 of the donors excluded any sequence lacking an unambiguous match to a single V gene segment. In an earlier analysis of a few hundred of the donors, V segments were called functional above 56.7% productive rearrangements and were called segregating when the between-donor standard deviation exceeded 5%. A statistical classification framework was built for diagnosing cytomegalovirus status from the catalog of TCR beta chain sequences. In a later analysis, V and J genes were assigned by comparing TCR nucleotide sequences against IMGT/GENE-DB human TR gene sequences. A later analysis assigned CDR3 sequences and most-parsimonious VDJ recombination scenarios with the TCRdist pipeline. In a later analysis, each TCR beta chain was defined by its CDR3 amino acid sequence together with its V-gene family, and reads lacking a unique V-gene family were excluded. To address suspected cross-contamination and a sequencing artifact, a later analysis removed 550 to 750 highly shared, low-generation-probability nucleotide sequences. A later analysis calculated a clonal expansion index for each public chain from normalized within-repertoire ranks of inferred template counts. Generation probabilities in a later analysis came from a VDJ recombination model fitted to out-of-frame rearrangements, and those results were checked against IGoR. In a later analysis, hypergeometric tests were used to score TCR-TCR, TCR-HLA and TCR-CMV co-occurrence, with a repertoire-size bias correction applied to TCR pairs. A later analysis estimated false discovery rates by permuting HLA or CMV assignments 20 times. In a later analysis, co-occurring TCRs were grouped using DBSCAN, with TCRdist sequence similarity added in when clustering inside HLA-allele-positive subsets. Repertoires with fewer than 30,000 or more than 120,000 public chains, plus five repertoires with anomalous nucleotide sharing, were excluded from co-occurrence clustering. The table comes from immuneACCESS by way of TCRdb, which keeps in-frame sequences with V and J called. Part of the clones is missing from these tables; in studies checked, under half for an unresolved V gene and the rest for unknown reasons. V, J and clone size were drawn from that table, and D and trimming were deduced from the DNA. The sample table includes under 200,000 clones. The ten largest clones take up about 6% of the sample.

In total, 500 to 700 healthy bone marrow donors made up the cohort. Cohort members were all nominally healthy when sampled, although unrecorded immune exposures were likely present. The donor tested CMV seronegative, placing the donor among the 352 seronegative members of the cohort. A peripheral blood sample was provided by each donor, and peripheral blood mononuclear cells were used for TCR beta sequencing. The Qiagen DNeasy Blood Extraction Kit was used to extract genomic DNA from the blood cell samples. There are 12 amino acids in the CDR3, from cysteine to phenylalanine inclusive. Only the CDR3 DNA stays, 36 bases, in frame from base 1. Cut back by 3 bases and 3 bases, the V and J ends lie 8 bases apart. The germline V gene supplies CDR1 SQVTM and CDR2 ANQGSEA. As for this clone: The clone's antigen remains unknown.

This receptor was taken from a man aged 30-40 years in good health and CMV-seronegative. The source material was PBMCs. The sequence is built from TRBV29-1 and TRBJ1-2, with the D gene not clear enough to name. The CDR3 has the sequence CSVDREDYGYTF. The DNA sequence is TGCAGCGTTGACCGGGAAGACTATGGCTACACCTTC.